A single sample gave rise to the 14 T cell receptor beta chains below, sequenced in a study of cytomegalovirus exposure and HLA in healthy donors. The study ran its PCR with 60 Vbeta and 13 Jbeta primers. The table came from immunoSEQ multiplex PCR; TCRdb's copy has only in-frame clones and leaves some out. This table holds a few hundred thousand clones, roughly 80% found once. The source material was PBMCs. All receptors derive from a girl under 10 years old in good health and CMV-seronegative.

The gene calls are TRBV29-1 and TRBJ2-5; D might be TRBD1 (5 bases). Trimming removed 7 bases at V and 1 base at J, with 22 bases between. CDR1 SQVTM and CDR2 ANQGSEA come from the germline V gene. The CDR3 is 16 amino acids. The CDR3 region has the DNA TGCAGCGCGTTAATTTCCAGGGCAGGGCTCCAAGAGACCCAGTACTTC. Residues: CSALISRAGLQETQYF. Full variable domain (missing parts from reference TRBV29-1 and TRBJ2-5): SAVISQKPSRDICQRGTSLTIQCQVDSQVTMMFWYRQQPGQSLTLIATANQGSEATYESGFVIDKFPISRPNLTFSTLTVSNMSPEDSSIYLCSALISRAGLQETQYFGPGTRLLVL.

The chain has TRBV4-1 and TRBJ2-3; 9 nucleotides agree with TRBD2. CDR1 is MGHRA, CDR2 YSYEKL, per germline. This CDR3 is 15 amino acids long. J lost 4 bases, V lost 1 base, and 3 bases had no gene match. CDR3 DNA: TGCGCCAGCAGCCAAGCGACTAGCGGCTCAGATACGCAGTATTTT. Residues: CASSQATSGSDTQYF.

The chain is built from TRBV2 and TRBJ2-2; no definite D call. Germline CDR1 reads SNHLY; CDR2 reads FYNNEI. V was shortened by 6 bases and J by 5 bases, with 13 bases between the two germline ends. The length of the CDR3 is 14 residues. Here the CDR3 reads CASRRLSATGELFF. For the CDR3, the DNA is TGTGCCAGCAGGAGGTTGAGTGCGACCGGGGAGCTGTTTTTT.

The chain carries TRBV9 and TRBJ1-2; D remains ambiguous. V lost 0 bases and J 0 bases, leaving 9 bases between the germline ends. The CDR3 is 15 residues long. CDR1 and CDR2 (germline): SGDLS, YYNGEE. CDR3 in amino acids: CASSVDLGSNYGYTF. For the CDR3, the DNA is TGTGCCAGCAGCGTAGATCTGGGCTCTAACTATGGCTACACCTTC. Full variable domain (outside the CDR3, taken from reference TRBV9 and TRBJ1-2): DSGVTQTPKHLITATGQRVTLRCSPRSGDLSVYWYQQSLDQGLQFLIQYYNGEERAKGNILERFSAQQFPDLHSELNLSSLELGDSALYFCASSVDLGSNYGYTFGSGTRLTVV.

The J gene is TRBJ1-2, the V gene TRBV7-9, with TRBD1 matching 7 bases. The CDR3 contains 15 residues. The V gene end was trimmed by 5 bases and the J gene end by 8 bases; junction bases not matched to a gene: 14. CDR1 is SEHNR and CDR2 is FQNEAQ in the germline V gene (reference sequence). The CDR3 nucleotides read TGTGCCAGCAGCCCAGCGAGCGACAGGGACTTCGGCTACACCTTC. It specifies CASSPASDRDFGYTF.

The chain carries TRBV5-5 and TRBJ1-5; 10 bases line up with TRBD1. V shed 0 bases, J shed 2 bases, and the junction held 8 bases outside the gene matches. The CDR3 contains 18 residues. Germline loops: CDR1 SGHKS, CDR2 YYEKEE (reference sequence). CDR3 nucleotide sequence: TGTGCCAGCAGCTTGGCCTATGACAGGGGGCTTGGCAATCAGCCCCAGCATTTT. It specifies CASSLAYDRGLGNQPQHF.

The genes are TRBV10-3 and TRBJ1-3; TRBD1 agrees at 10 bases. The trim removed 10 bases at V and 4 bases at J, leaving 4 bases unmatched. The CDR3 covers 13 residues. Germline V gene data show CDR1 as ENHRY and CDR2 as SYGVKD. As DNA, the CDR3 is TGTGCCAGTGACAGGGGGCCGGGAAACACCATATATTTT. It encodes CASDRGPGNTIYF.

This chain uses TRBV28 with TRBJ2-7; TRBD2 matches 7 bases. This CDR3 region has 15 residues. The germline gives CDR1 MDHEN, CDR2 SYDVKM. V lost 4 bases, J lost 2 bases, and 8 bases stayed unmatched. DNA of the CDR3: TGTGCCAGCAGTTCCTCGCGGGAGCGGACCTACGAGCAGTACTTC. It translates to CASSSSRERTYEQYF.

This clone was detected a few times. The rearrangement joins TRBV5-1 to TRBJ2-2, with 7 bases matching TRBD1. J gave up 4 bases and V 4 bases, and 4 bases lay outside the gene matches. The CDR3 contains 14 residues. CDR1 SGHRS and CDR2 YFSETQ come from the germline V gene. The CDR3 DNA is TGCGCCAGCAGCGGGACAGCATTCACCGGGGAGCTGTTTTTT. Encoded protein: CASSGTAFTGELFF.

The DNA for the CDR3 is TGCGCCAGCAGTAAGACTCAGGGCGGCGAAGCTTTCTTT. Protein product: CASSKTQGGEAFF. The chain combines TRBV10-2 with TRBJ1-1; D possibly corresponds to TRBD1 (5 bases). The CDR3 totals 13 residues. Germline V gene data show CDR1 as WSHSY and CDR2 as SAAADI. Deletions cut 5 bases from V and 8 bases from J, with 15 bases between.

The chain combines TRBV28 with TRBJ1-2; 10 bases are a match to TRBD1. The CDR3 totals 18 residues. V was clipped by 8 bases and J by 2 bases; unmatched bases: 17. The germline gives CDR1 MDHEN, CDR2 SYDVKM. CDR3 nucleotide sequence: TGTGCCAGCCTGTCAGGCGGGACAGGGGATTACGGGAACTATGGCTACACCTTC. It specifies CASLSGGTGDYGNYGYTF.

The chain joins TRBV6-5 to TRBJ1-1; the D is unclear. Trimming took off 0 bases at V and 1 base at J, with 6 bases between the two ends. The CDR3 has 14 amino acids. CDR1 MNHEY and CDR2 SVGAGI come from the germline V gene. This chain's CDR3 is CASSYSTANTEAFF. In DNA, the CDR3 is TGTGCCAGCAGTTACTCTACAGCGAACACTGAAGCTTTCTTT.

This chain joins TRBV28 and TRBJ1-1; 7 nucleotides agree with TRBD1. This CDR3 has 13 residues. V shed 5 bases and J 8 bases; nucleotides not matched to a gene: 8. The germline CDR1 and CDR2 sequences are MDHEN and SYDVKM. The CDR3 sequence is CASSPRQGGEAFF. The CDR3 DNA reads as TGTGCCAGCAGTCCCCGCCAGGGGGGAGAAGCTTTCTTT.

The chain couples TRBV7-6 to TRBJ2-7; 14 nucleotides line up with TRBD2. Germline V gene sequence: CDR1 SGHVS, CDR2 FNYEAQ. The CDR3 totals 17 residues. Trimming took 3 bases from V and 1 from J; bases not matched to a gene: 5. CDR3 DNA sequence: TGTGCCAGCAGCTTGGGACTAGCGGGGGATCTATCCTACGAGCAGTACTTC. This gives the protein CASSLGLAGDLSYEQYF.